This T cell receptor (beta chain) was obtained from a study of blood T cell repertoires in COVID-19. V lost 6 bases, J lost 9 bases, and 8 bases stayed unmatched. Germline V gives CDR1 LNHNV, CDR2 YYDKDF (reference sequence). This CDR3 has 13 amino acids. Data came from immunoSEQ multiplex PCR; TCRdb stores just in-frame clones and leaves some out. The table lists roughly 150,000 clones, around four fifths of them singletons. Cohorts were based on clinical histories the participants reported. Two negative PCRs, clearance, or symptom resolution characterized the recovered Cohort 3 donors. The material sequenced was PBMCs or T cells enriched from blood (not recorded which). V usage is TRBV15 and J usage is TRBJ2-7, with 10 bases identical to TRBD2. The clonotype originates from a woman aged 40 to 49 who had recovered from COVID-19. In DNA form, the CDR3 reads TGTGCCACCAGAGTAGCGGGGGGACGTTCGCAGTACTTC. Its translation is CATRVAGGRSQYF.